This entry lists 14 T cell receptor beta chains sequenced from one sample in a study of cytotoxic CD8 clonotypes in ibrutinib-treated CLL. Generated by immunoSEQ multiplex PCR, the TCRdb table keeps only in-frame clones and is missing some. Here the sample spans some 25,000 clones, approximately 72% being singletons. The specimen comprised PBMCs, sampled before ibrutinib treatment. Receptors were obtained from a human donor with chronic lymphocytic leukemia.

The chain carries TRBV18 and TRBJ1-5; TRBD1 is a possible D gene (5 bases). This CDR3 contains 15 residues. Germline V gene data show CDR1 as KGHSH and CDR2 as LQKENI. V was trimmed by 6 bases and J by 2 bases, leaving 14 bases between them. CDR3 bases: TGTGCCAGCTCCCCTGAGGGGATTGGCAATCAGCCCCAGCATTTT. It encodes CASSPEGIGNQPQHF.

Written as DNA, the CDR3 is TGCGCCAGCACTCAGTCCGGACAGAACACTGAAGCTTTCTTT. This encodes CASTQSGQNTEAFF. The chain links TRBV4-3 to TRBJ1-1, with D perhaps matching TRBD1 (5 bases). Germline CDR1 LGHNA, CDR2 YSLEER. The CDR3 is 14 residues long. V was trimmed by 7 bases and J by 1 base, leaving 13 bases between them.

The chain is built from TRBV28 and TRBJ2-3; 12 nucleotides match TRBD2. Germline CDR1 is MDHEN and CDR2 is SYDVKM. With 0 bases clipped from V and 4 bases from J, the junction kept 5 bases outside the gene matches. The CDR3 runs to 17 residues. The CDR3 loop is CASSLWDLAGGPDTQYF. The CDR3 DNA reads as TGTGCCAGCAGTTTATGGGACCTAGCGGGAGGGCCAGATACGCAGTATTTT.

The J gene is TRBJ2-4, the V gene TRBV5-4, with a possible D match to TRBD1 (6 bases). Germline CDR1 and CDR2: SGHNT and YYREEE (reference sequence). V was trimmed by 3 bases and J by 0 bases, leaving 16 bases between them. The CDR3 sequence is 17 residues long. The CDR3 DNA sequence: TGTGCCAGCAGCTCTAAAACAGGGCTGGGAGCCAAAAACATTCAGTACTTC. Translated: CASSSKTGLGAKNIQYF.

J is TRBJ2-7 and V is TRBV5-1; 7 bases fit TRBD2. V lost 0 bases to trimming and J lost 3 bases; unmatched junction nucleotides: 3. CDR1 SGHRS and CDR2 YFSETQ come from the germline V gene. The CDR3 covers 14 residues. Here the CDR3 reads CASSLAGRVYEQYF. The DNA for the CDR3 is TGCGCCAGCAGCTTGGCAGGGAGGGTCTACGAGCAGTACTTC.

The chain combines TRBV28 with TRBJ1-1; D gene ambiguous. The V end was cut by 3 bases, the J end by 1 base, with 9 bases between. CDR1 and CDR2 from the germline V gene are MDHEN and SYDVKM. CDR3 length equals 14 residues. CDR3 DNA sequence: TGTGCCAGCAGTTTGGTTCAGAGGAACACTGAAGCTTTCTTT. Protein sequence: CASSLVQRNTEAFF.

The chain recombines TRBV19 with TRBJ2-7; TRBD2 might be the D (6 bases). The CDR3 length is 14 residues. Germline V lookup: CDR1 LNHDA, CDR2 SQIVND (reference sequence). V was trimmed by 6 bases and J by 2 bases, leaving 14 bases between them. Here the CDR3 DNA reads TGTGCCAGTAGCCCCGGGACTCCACCCTACGAGCAGTACTTC. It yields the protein CASSPGTPPYEQYF.

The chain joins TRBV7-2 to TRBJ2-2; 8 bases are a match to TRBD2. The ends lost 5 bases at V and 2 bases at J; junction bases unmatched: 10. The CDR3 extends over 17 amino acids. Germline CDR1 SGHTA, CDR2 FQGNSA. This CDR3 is CASSAPRLAPNTGELFF. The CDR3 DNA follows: TGTGCCAGCAGCGCGCCGAGACTAGCGCCTAACACCGGGGAGCTGTTTTTT.

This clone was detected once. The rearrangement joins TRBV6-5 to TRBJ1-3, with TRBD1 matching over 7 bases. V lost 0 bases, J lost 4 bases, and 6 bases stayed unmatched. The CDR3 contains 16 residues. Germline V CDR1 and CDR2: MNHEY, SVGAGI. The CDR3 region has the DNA TGTGCCAGCAGTTACTCGACACAGGGGAAAGGAAACACCATATATTTT. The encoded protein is CASSYSTQGKGNTIYF.

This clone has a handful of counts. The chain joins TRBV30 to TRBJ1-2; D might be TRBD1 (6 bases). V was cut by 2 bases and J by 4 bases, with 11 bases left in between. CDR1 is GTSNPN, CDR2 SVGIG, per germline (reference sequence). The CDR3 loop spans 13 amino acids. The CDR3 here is CAWSTRGGYGYTF. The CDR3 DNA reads TGTGCCTGGAGTACCAGGGGTGGCTATGGCTACACCTTC.

The CDR3 here is CSVAQAHTDTQYF. The CDR3 DNA reads TGCAGCGTTGCACAGGCACACACAGATACGCAGTATTTT. The chain recombines TRBV29-1 with TRBJ2-3; TRBD1 might be the D (5 bases). Trimming removed 4 bases from V and 2 bases from J, with 10 bases in between. CDR3 length: 13 residues. CDR1 and CDR2 from the germline V gene are SQVTM and ANQGSEA.

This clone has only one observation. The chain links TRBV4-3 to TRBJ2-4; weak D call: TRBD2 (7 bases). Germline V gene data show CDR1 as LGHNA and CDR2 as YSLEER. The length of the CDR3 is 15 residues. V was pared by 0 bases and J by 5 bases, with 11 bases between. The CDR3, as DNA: TGCGCCAGCAGCCAAGATCGGGGGGCCCAAAACATTCAGTACTTC. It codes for CASSQDRGAQNIQYF.

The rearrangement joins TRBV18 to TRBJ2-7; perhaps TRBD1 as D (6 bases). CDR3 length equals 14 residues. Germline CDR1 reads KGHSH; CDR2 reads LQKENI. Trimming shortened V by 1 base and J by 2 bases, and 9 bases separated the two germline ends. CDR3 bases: TGTGCCAGCTCACCACGACAGGAGACCTACGAGCAGTACTTC. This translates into CASSPRQETYEQYF.

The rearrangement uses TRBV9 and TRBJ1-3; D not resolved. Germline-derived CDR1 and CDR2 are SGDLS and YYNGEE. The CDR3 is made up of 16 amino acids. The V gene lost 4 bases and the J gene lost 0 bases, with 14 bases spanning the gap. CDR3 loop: CASSSGSGNSGNTIYF. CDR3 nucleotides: TGTGCCAGCAGCTCGGGGTCCGGGAACTCTGGAAACACCATATATTTT.